These T cell receptor beta chains were read from a single sample in a study of blood T cell repertoires in COVID-19. Sequencing was performed with immunoSEQ multiplex PCR; in TCRdb, only in-frame clones are kept and a portion is missing. This sample has under 350,000 clones, with about 86% found just once. The sequenced material came from PBMCs or T cells enriched from blood (not recorded which). These receptors originate from a woman between 40 and 55 years old with acute COVID-19. Both conserved end residues are trimmed from each CDR3. The size of a clone is reported for some rows only, either as once, few or many, or as a class for expanded clones.

size	V	J	CDR3
NA	TRBV7-2	TRBJ1-4	ASSSRQDGNEKLF
NA	TRBV5-6	TRBJ2-5	ASSLSRLAGVETQY
NA	TRBV19	TRBJ2-3	ASSIGDTTTDTQY
once	TRBV4-3	TRBJ2-5	ASSQGGTKEETQY
NA	TRBV5-1	TRBJ2-1	ASRSIGSYNEQF
once	TRBV29-1	TRBJ2-5	SSSVGSGQQETQY
NA	TRBV6-1	TRBJ2-7	ASSDGGNYEQY
NA	TRBV5-1	TRBJ1-1	ASSQGSTEAF
NA	TRBV28	TRBJ1-1	ASSFPRTEAF
NA	TRBV19	TRBJ1-1	ASSIVHQNTEAF